A single sample is the source of the 27 T cell receptor beta chains below, sequenced in a study of metastatic and nonmetastatic thyroid tumors. There were no patients who had received any treatment before thyroid surgery. TCRdb used MiXCR to call clones anew from the PCR reads. This sample carries tens of thousands of clones, approximately 15% of them seen once, and the ten largest clones take around 3%. What was sequenced was blood. The receptors stem from a female donor with papillary thyroid cancer or a benign thyroid nodule (not recorded which). Some clones in this sample may be carry-over from other donors' samples.

Here the CDR3 reads CASRNAETDSGNTIYF. As DNA, the CDR3 is TGTGCCAGCAGGAACGCCGAAACAGACTCTGGAAACACCATATATTTT. The chain recombines TRBV13 with TRBJ1-3, with D hard to call. This CDR3 region has 16 residues. Trimming removed 6 bases at V and 0 bases at J, with 15 bases between. Germline CDR1 PRHDT, CDR2 FYEKMQ (reference sequence). The full variable domain, in which reference TRBV13 and TRBJ1-3 provide the parts outside the CDR3, is AAGVIQSPRHLIKEKRETATLKCYPIPRHDTVYWYQQGPGQDPQFLISFYEKMQSDKGSIPDRFSAQQFSDYHSELNMSSLELGDSALYFCASRNAETDSGNTIYFGEGSWLTVV.

Many counts were recorded for this clone. This chain connects TRBV15 to TRBJ1-1; D possibly corresponds to TRBD1 (5 bases). The CDR3 loop spans 13 amino acids. From germline, CDR1 is LNHNV and CDR2 YYDKDF (reference sequence). V lost 4 bases to trimming and J lost 1 base, with 7 bases between them. The CDR3 coding sequence is TGTGCCACCAGCATCCAGGGGAACACTGAAGCTTTCTTT. It codes for CATSIQGNTEAFF.

Ten or more counts support this clone. The chain carries TRBV4-1 and TRBJ2-1; no reliable D call. V was trimmed by 0 bases and J by 1 base, leaving 4 bases between them. Germline V gives CDR1 MGHRA, CDR2 YSYEKL. This CDR3 has 14 residues. Written as DNA, the CDR3 is TGCGCCAGCAGCCAAGACTCATCCTACAATGAGCAGTTCTTC. Its protein is CASSQDSSYNEQFF.

Many counts were recorded for this clone. The J gene is TRBJ1-1, the V gene TRBV7-2, with D perhaps matching TRBD1 (6 bases). Germline-derived CDR1 and CDR2 are SGHTA and FQGNSA. The CDR3 consists of 15 residues. The V gene lost 5 bases and the J gene lost 4 bases, with 17 bases spanning the gap. The CDR3 sequence: CASSVKWGATTEAFF. CDR3 sequence (DNA): TGTGCCAGCAGCGTAAAGTGGGGGGCGACCACTGAAGCTTTCTTT.

This clone was seen repeatedly, ten times or more. An end of the junction differs from the germline gene, which may be a read error. This specimen includes other DNA sequences encoding the same CDR3. The J gene is TRBJ1-1, the V gene TRBV20-1, with TRBD1 identical over 7 bases. Germline CDR1 reads DFQATT; CDR2 reads SNEGSKA (reference sequence). There are 16 residues in the CDR3. In DNA, the CDR3 is TGCAGCGCTAGACCCCTCCAGGGGGGCGACGTCATTGAAGCTTTCTTT. Encoded protein: CSARPLQGGDVIEAFF.

This clone has a count of ten or more. The chain joins TRBV5-8 to TRBJ2-7, with D hard to call. Trimming removed 3 bases at V and 1 base at J, with 8 bases between. This CDR3 spans 13 amino acids. CDR1 is SGHTS and CDR2 is YDEGEE in the germline V gene. The CDR3 sequence is CASSSGSSYEQYF. The CDR3 DNA is TGTGCCAGCAGCTCCGGCAGTTCCTACGAGCAGTACTTC.

In this sample, this clone turned up many times. The DNA for the CDR3 is TGCAGTGCTAGATCCCTCCGGGACTCCACAGATACGCAGTATTTT. This translates into CSARSLRDSTDTQYF. The V and J genes are TRBV20-1 and TRBJ2-3; D perhaps matches TRBD2 (6 bases). Trimming took off 2 bases at V and 2 bases at J, with 14 bases between the two ends. CDR1 DFQATT and CDR2 SNEGSKA come from the germline V gene (reference sequence). The CDR3 length is 15 residues.

In this sample, this clone turned up many times. The V call is TRBV6-1, the J call TRBJ2-1; the match to TRBD1 covers 7 bases. CDR3 size: 17 residues. The V and J ends lost 3 bases and 1 base, in that order; junction bases with no gene match: 9. CDR1 and CDR2 from the germline V gene are MNHNS and SASEGT. DNA of the CDR3: TGTGCCAGCAGTGATAGAGGGGACAGAACTTCCTACAATGAGCAGTTCTTC. It is translated as CASSDRGDRTSYNEQFF.

The sample holds many counts of this clone. The V and J genes are TRBV24-1 and TRBJ1-1; D is unresolved. This CDR3 comprises 14 residues. From germline, CDR1 is KGHDR and CDR2 SFDVKD. The ends were cut back, 4 bases at V and 1 base at J, with 9 bases in the middle. This CDR3 reads CATSDSNWNTEAFF. The CDR3 nucleotides read TGTGCCACCAGTGACTCCAATTGGAACACTGAAGCTTTCTTT.

This clone occurred many times. V usage is TRBV5-4 and J usage is TRBJ2-7; D may match TRBD1 or TRBD2 (5 bases each). V was shortened by 3 bases and J by 6 bases, with 22 bases between the two germline ends. The CDR3 extends over 16 amino acids. Germline loops: CDR1 SGHNT, CDR2 YYREEE (reference sequence). CDR3 bases: TGTGCCAGCAGCTGGGGCCGGAGGAGCGGCTCTTTCGAGCAGTACTTC. Translation: CASSWGRRSGSFEQYF.

This clone came up many times. CDR3 amino acids: CSARDDRAKYPQHF. CDR3 sequence (DNA): TGCAGTGCTAGAGATGATCGGGCGAAGTACCCCCAGCATTTT. The rearrangement links TRBV20-1 to TRBJ1-5; D gene ambiguous. CDR3 length equals 14 residues. Trimming cost V 0 bases and J 10 bases, with 16 bases left between them. CDR1 is DFQATT, CDR2 SNEGSKA, per germline (reference sequence).

This clone has a handful of counts. Given a much more abundant clone one base away, this may be a read error. The DNA of the CDR3 is TGTGCTAGCAGCTCGACCAGCGGGATCATAGATACGCAGTATTTT. Translation gives CASSSTSGIIDTQYF. V and J are TRBV7-7 and TRBJ2-3; 7 bases match TRBD2. Germline V CDR1 and CDR2: SSHAT, FNYEAQ (reference sequence). The CDR3 totals 15 residues.

The V and J genes are TRBV25-1 and TRBJ2-7; D is possibly TRBD2 (6 bases). The ends were cut back, 10 bases at V and 7 bases at J, with 20 bases in the middle. The CDR3 length is 13 residues. CDR1 MGHDK and CDR2 SYGVNS come from the germline V gene. The CDR3 DNA is TGTGCCATCATTGCCCGGGGGTCCTGGGAGCAGTACTTC. Its protein is CAIIARGSWEQYF.

With respect to this clone: This sequence may be a read error, since a much larger clone differs from it by one base. The chain joins TRBV7-8 to TRBJ2-1, with a possible D match to TRBD1 (6 bases). The CDR3 is 17 residues long. V was shortened by 5 bases and J by 7 bases, with 24 bases between the two germline ends. The V gene's germline CDR1 is SGHVS and CDR2 FQNEAQ. CDR3 nucleotide sequence: TGTGCCAGCAGCCGACGACCACCGGTACAGGGTTCAAATGAGCAGTTCTTC. Encoded protein: CASSRRPPVQGSNEQFF.

This clone is termed medium-sized (0.01 to 0.1%). The chain employs TRBV30 and TRBJ2-2, with TRBD1 as a possible D gene (6 bases). Trimming pared 0 bases from V and 5 bases from J, leaving 16 bases between. CDR3 length: 16 amino acids. The germline gives CDR1 GTSNPN, CDR2 SVGIG (reference sequence). CDR3 region: CAWSVLGAFRTGELFF. The CDR3, as DNA: TGTGCCTGGAGTGTGTTGGGGGCGTTTAGGACCGGGGAGCTGTTTTTT.

This clone has ten or more counts. This chain links TRBV19 with TRBJ2-7; 9 nucleotides line up with TRBD2. With V trimmed by 5 bases and J by 4 bases, 6 bases remained unmatched. Germline CDR1 is LNHDA and CDR2 is SQIVND (reference sequence). The CDR3 has 14 residues. CDR3 region: CASSLREGRYEQYF. The CDR3 nucleotides are TGTGCCAGTAGTTTGCGGGAGGGACGGTACGAGCAGTACTTC. Supplemented by reference TRBV19 and TRBJ2-7, the full variable domain reads DGGITQSPKYLFRKEGQNVTLSCEQNLNHDAMYWYRQDPGQGLRLIYYSQIVNDFQKGDIAEGYSVSREKKESFPLTVTSAQKNPTAFYLCASSLREGRYEQYFGPGTRLTVT.

In this sample, this clone turned up many times. The chain couples TRBV28 to TRBJ2-7, with D perhaps matching TRBD2 (5 bases). Germline V gene data show CDR1 as MDHEN and CDR2 as SYDVKM. V lost 5 bases to trimming and J lost 1 base, with 15 bases between them. The CDR3 runs to 15 residues. The CDR3 nucleotides read TGTGCCAGCAGTAGCCGGGGTGGCCCTTCCTACGAGCAGTACTTC. Its translation: CASSSRGGPSYEQYF.

This clone was seen repeatedly, ten times or more. The chain has TRBV12-3 or TRBV12-4 and TRBJ2-7; 8 bases map to TRBD2. Trimming removed 7 bases from V and 3 bases from J; junction bases left unmatched: 20. The CDR3 length is 18 residues. CDR3 loop: CASIPSGGRRWRVYEQYF. The CDR3 DNA is TGTGCCAGCATCCCCAGCGGGGGCCGGAGATGGAGAGTCTACGAGCAGTACTTC.

This clone has ten or more counts. This chain joins TRBV7-9 and TRBJ2-5; possibly TRBD2 for D (5 bases). Germline V gene data show CDR1 as SEHNR and CDR2 as FQNEAQ (reference sequence). V gave up 1 base and J gave up 5 bases, with 14 bases separating them. This CDR3 has 15 residues. The CDR3 DNA sequence: TGTGCCAGCAGCTTAGGAGTGGGAGCAATGGAGACCCAGTACTTC. It specifies CASSLGVGAMETQYF.

The chain is built from TRBV18 and TRBJ1-1; tentative D call: TRBD1 (6 bases). Trimming removed 4 bases at V and 4 bases at J, with 19 bases between. The CDR3 sequence is 16 residues long. The germline V gene encodes CDR1 KGHSH and CDR2 LQKENI. The CDR3 loop reads CASSHEPDRRSTEAFF. The DNA for the CDR3 is TGTGCCAGCTCACATGAACCTGACAGGCGGAGCACTGAAGCTTTCTTT.

This clone was seen ten or more times. The identical CDR3 is also encoded by other nucleotide sequences in the sample. V usage is TRBV20-1 and J usage is TRBJ2-1; 9 bases fit TRBD2. This CDR3 has 15 amino acids. V lost 2 bases and J lost 10; bases outside the gene matches: 12. CDR1 DFQATT and CDR2 SNEGSKA come from the germline V gene (reference sequence). The CDR3 nucleotides are TGCAGTGCTAGAATCCCAGCGGGAGGCGCGCGGGAGCAGTTCTTC. Translation: CSARIPAGGAREQFF.

The chain couples TRBV18 to TRBJ2-4, with a tentative D call TRBD2 (5 bases). The CDR3 is made up of 13 amino acids. V was trimmed by 8 bases and J by 7 bases, leaving 15 bases between them. CDR1 KGHSH and CDR2 LQKENI come from the germline V gene. CDR3 bases: TGTGCCAGCCACCTCCGAGGGAAGAACATTCAGTACTTC. Translation gives CASHLRGKNIQYF.

Details on this clone: Relative to the germline gene, one junction end is altered; a read error may explain this. The chain joins TRBV28 to TRBJ1-3; the D gene is possibly TRBD1 (5 bases). This CDR3 has 14 residues. CDR1 is MDHEN, CDR2 SYDVKM, per germline. The CDR3 nucleotides read TGTGCCAGCAGTTTCTCGGGGCCTGGAAACAACATATATTTT. Amino acids: CASSFSGPGNNIYF.

This clone was observed a handful of times. The chain links TRBV11-1 to TRBJ2-1; 7 nucleotides align to TRBD1. The CDR3 length is 15 residues. V was clipped by 2 bases and J by 10 bases; unmatched bases: 11. Per germline, CDR1 SGHAT and CDR2 FQDESV (reference sequence). For the CDR3, the DNA is TGTGCCAGCAGCTTATTGGTTACAGGGGCTTCCGAGCAGTTCTTC. Its translation is CASSLLVTGASEQFF.

V gene TRBV11-3 combines with J gene TRBJ2-1, with TRBD2 as a possible D gene (5 bases). V was shortened by 2 bases and J by 9 bases, with 11 bases between the two germline ends. Germline V CDR1 and CDR2: SGHNT, YENEEA. The CDR3 is 13 amino acids. The CDR3 DNA is TGTGCCAGCAGCTTATCAGAGGGTTTTGAGCAGTTCTTC. Translated: CASSLSEGFEQFF.

This clone was seen many times. This chain joins TRBV3-1 and TRBJ1-2; no clear D gene. CDR1 is LGHDT, CDR2 YNNKEL, per germline (reference sequence). The V gene lost 0 bases and the J gene lost 3 bases, with 5 bases spanning the gap. This CDR3 is 13 amino acids long. CDR3 amino acids: CASSQDGDYGYTF. DNA for the CDR3: TGTGCCAGCAGCCAAGACGGGGACTATGGCTACACCTTC.

This clone showed up many times. The V and J genes are TRBV27 and TRBJ2-1; maybe TRBD2 (5 bases). This CDR3 has 14 residues. The ends were cut back, 6 bases at V and 5 bases at J, with 14 bases in the middle. The germline V gene encodes CDR1 MNHEY and CDR2 SMNVEV (reference sequence). DNA of the CDR3: TGTGCCAGCAGCCTGAGGGCTAGGGACAATGAGCAGTTCTTC. It translates to CASSLRARDNEQFF.